The 26 T cell receptor beta chains below were found in one sample sequenced in a study of blood T cell repertoires in COVID-19. Only in-frame clones appear in the TCRdb table, and some are missing; sequencing was by immunoSEQ multiplex PCR. The table has roughly 65,000 clones, 65% to 85% seen once. The sequenced sample consisted of peripheral blood. Source of these receptors: a human donor in a cohort sampled during active COVID-19.

The gene calls are TRBV9 and TRBJ1-1; a possible D gene is TRBD1 (6 bases). CDR3 length: 16 amino acids. Germline CDR1 and CDR2: SGDLS and YYNGEE. The ends were cut back, 4 bases at V and 1 base at J, with 17 bases in the middle. The CDR3 bases are TGTGCCAGCAGCCCCCAAGGTAGGGGGGGGAACACTGAAGCTTTCTTT. Its protein is CASSPQGRGGNTEAFF.

The J gene is TRBJ1-3, the V gene TRBV6-4; no clear D. There are 14 residues in the CDR3. Germline-derived CDR1 and CDR2 are MRHNA and SNTAGT. V dropped 2 bases and J dropped 2 bases, with 7 bases sitting between them. CDR3 region: CASSDHGTGNTIYF. CDR3 DNA sequence: TGTGCCAGCAGTGACCACGGTACTGGAAACACCATATATTTT.

CDR3 sequence reads: CASSLRQGGVLEAFF. DNA of the CDR3: TGTGCCAGCAGCTTGCGACAGGGGGGAGTACTAGAAGCTTTCTTT. This chain connects TRBV5-5 to TRBJ1-1, with 9 bases fitting TRBD1. V trimming: 1 base; J trimming: 8 bases; junction bases outside the gene matches: 9. The CDR3 sequence is 15 residues long. From germline, CDR1 is SGHKS and CDR2 YYEKEE (reference sequence).

This chain joins TRBV30 and TRBJ2-7, with a weak D call TRBD2 (6 bases). Germline V gives CDR1 GTSNPN, CDR2 SVGIG (reference sequence). This CDR3 contains 17 residues. Trimming removed 5 bases from V and 1 base from J, with 24 bases in between. CDR3: CAWGGDWRPSASYEQYF. The CDR3 DNA reads as TGTGCCTGGGGCGGGGATTGGAGGCCTAGCGCATCCTACGAGCAGTACTTC.

The table lists this clone with a few counts. V usage is TRBV5-1 and J usage is TRBJ2-2; 8 positions agree with TRBD1. This CDR3 is built from 16 residues. Per germline, CDR1 SGHRS and CDR2 YFSETQ. After removal of 5 bases from V and 2 bases from J, the junction contained 8 bases not matched to a gene. The CDR3 region is CASRPVTGVNTGELFF. DNA of the CDR3: TGCGCCAGCAGACCCGTGACAGGGGTAAACACCGGGGAGCTGTTTTTT.

This sequence joins TRBV7-9 and TRBJ1-1; 8 bases are shared with TRBD1. The CDR3 totals 15 residues. Germline CDR1 and CDR2: SEHNR and FQNEAQ (reference sequence). The trim removed 2 bases at V and 4 bases at J, leaving 6 bases unmatched. This CDR3 reads CASSLSGQGITEAFF. DNA of the CDR3: TGTGCCAGCAGCTTAAGCGGACAGGGAATCACTGAAGCTTTCTTT.

The chain uses TRBV6-5 and TRBJ1-3; D call uncertain. The CDR3 is 14 residues long. Germline CDR1 reads MNHEY; CDR2 reads SVGAGI. V was shortened by 6 bases and J by 4 bases, with 13 bases between the two germline ends. The CDR3 coding sequence is TGTGCCAGCAGCCTCGGGAGAAGAGGAAACACCATATATTTT. The encoded protein is CASSLGRRGNTIYF.

V gene TRBV2 combines with J gene TRBJ2-5, with a weak D call TRBD2 (6 bases). The CDR3 is 12 residues long. CDR1 is SNHLY and CDR2 is FYNNEI in the germline V gene. V lost 1 base and J 7 bases, leaving 7 bases between the germline ends. CDR3 residues: CASSEDGGTQYF. CDR3 nucleotides: TGTGCCAGCAGTGAAGACGGGGGGACCCAGTACTTC.

This clone is a singleton in its sample. The V and J genes are TRBV18 and TRBJ1-2, with TRBD1 identical over 8 bases. Per germline, CDR1 KGHSH and CDR2 LQKENI. CDR3 length equals 14 residues. V lost 2 bases, J lost 5 bases, and 4 bases stayed unmatched. The CDR3 protein is CASSPDRGWYGYTF. DNA for the CDR3: TGTGCCAGCTCACCAGACAGGGGATGGTATGGCTACACCTTC.

The J gene is TRBJ2-1, the V gene TRBV5-1, with 7 bases aligning to TRBD2. Germline-derived CDR1 and CDR2 are SGHRS and YFSETQ. J was trimmed by 6 bases and V by 5 bases; bases with no gene match: 11. This CDR3 spans 15 amino acids. The CDR3, as DNA: TGCGCCAGCAGTCGGGGGGATCGACAGACCAATGAGCAGTTCTTC. Protein: CASSRGDRQTNEQFF.

The CDR3 sequence: CASSRRDTDYSPLHF. DNA for the CDR3: TGTGCCAGCAGCCGCCGGGACACGGATTATTCACCCCTCCACTTT. The rearrangement joins TRBV9 to TRBJ1-6; TRBD1 might be the D (6 bases). This CDR3 has 15 residues. The V gene's germline CDR1 is SGDLS and CDR2 YYNGEE. With 4 bases removed from V and 8 bases from J, the gap between germline ends came to 16 bases.

This chain's CDR3 is CATSRLRTGDEQFF. The CDR3, as DNA: TGTGCCACCAGCAGACTTCGGACAGGGGATGAGCAGTTCTTC. The gene calls are TRBV15 and TRBJ2-1; 9 bases fit TRBD1. Germline CDR1 reads LNHNV; CDR2 reads YYDKDF (reference sequence). Unmatched junction bases numbered 4, after V lost 2 bases and J lost 8 bases. The CDR3 runs to 14 residues.

J is TRBJ2-2 and V is TRBV5-1; TRBD1 might be the D (5 bases). Trimming cost V 3 bases and J 5 bases, with 14 bases left between them. Per germline, CDR1 SGHRS and CDR2 YFSETQ. This CDR3 has 15 amino acids. The CDR3 DNA is TGCGCCAGCAGCTCCTTTTTGACAGAGACCGGGGAGCTGTTTTTT. This gives the protein CASSSFLTETGELFF.

This chain's CDR3 is CSVKTGAKFKIAKNIQYF. CDR3 nucleotide sequence: TGCAGCGTTAAGACAGGGGCCAAATTTAAAATAGCCAAAAACATTCAGTACTTC. The chain combines TRBV29-1 with TRBJ2-4; 8 nucleotides match TRBD1. Germline V gene data show CDR1 as SQVTM and CDR2 as ANQGSEA. With V trimmed by 5 bases and J by 0 bases, 15 bases remained unmatched. The CDR3 is made up of 18 amino acids.

The gene calls are TRBV12-3 or TRBV12-4 and TRBJ1-1; possible D gene TRBD1, 6 bases. The ends were cut back, 6 bases at V and 3 bases at J, with 11 bases in the middle. The CDR3 covers 13 residues. In DNA form, the CDR3 reads TGTGCCAGCAGCCAAGGACAGTACACTGAAGCTTTCTTT. This translates into CASSQGQYTEAFF.

The chain has TRBV6-5 and TRBJ2-5; 7 positions agree with TRBD2. The length of the CDR3 is 14 residues. CDR1 and CDR2 (germline): MNHEY, SVGAGI. Trimming removed 4 bases from V and 3 bases from J; junction bases left unmatched: 5. In nucleotides, the CDR3 is TGTGCCAGCAGTTTTCGCGGGGGAAAAGAGACCCAGTACTTC. Its translation is CASSFRGGKETQYF.

This clone was found a few times. The V and J genes are TRBV6-5 and TRBJ2-7; 8 nucleotides match TRBD1. CDR1 MNHEY and CDR2 SVGAGI come from the germline V gene. The CDR3 has 15 amino acids. J lost 3 bases, V lost 8 bases, and 12 bases had no gene match. The CDR3 sequence is CASQRGHRGDYEQYF. In DNA form, the CDR3 reads TGTGCCAGCCAGAGGGGACACAGGGGGGACTACGAGCAGTACTTC.

J is TRBJ2-1 and V is TRBV2; 13 bases line up with TRBD2. In germline, CDR1 is SNHLY, CDR2 FYNNEI. The V segment lost 8 bases and the J segment 9 bases; nucleotides outside the gene matches: 7. This CDR3 has 14 residues. The CDR3 sequence: CASGAGLAGTEQFF. CDR3 sequence (DNA): TGTGCCAGCGGGGCGGGACTAGCGGGAACTGAGCAGTTCTTC.

V usage is TRBV30 and J usage is TRBJ1-3, with TRBD1 as a possible D gene (5 bases). The CDR3 has 15 amino acids. From germline, CDR1 is GTSNPN and CDR2 SVGIG (reference sequence). V was trimmed by 4 bases and J by 2 bases, leaving 15 bases between them. CDR3 sequence reads: CAWMLRGVAGNTIYF. In DNA, the CDR3 is TGTGCCTGGATGCTTCGGGGGGTGGCTGGAAACACCATATATTTT.

The rearrangement joins TRBV30 to TRBJ2-7, with D possibly TRBD1 on 5 matching bases. This CDR3 has 16 residues. V dropped 5 bases and J dropped 2 bases, with 22 bases sitting between them. Germline CDR1 reads GTSNPN; CDR2 reads SVGIG (reference sequence). CDR3 amino acids: CAWEDLTDWGPYEQYF. The CDR3 nucleotides are TGTGCCTGGGAGGACCTGACCGACTGGGGCCCCTACGAGCAGTACTTC.

This sequence joins TRBV5-1 and TRBJ2-3; 12 positions match TRBD1. The CDR3 is made up of 14 amino acids. Germline V lookup: CDR1 SGHRS, CDR2 YFSETQ. Trimming at V came to 4 bases and at J to 4 bases, leaving 1 base not matched to a gene. The CDR3 DNA reads TGCGCCAGCAGCGGGACAGGGGGCTCAGATACGCAGTATTTT. It translates to CASSGTGGSDTQYF.

J is TRBJ2-7 and V is TRBV6-5; 8 bases map to TRBD2. The J segment lost 3 bases and the V segment lost 7 bases, leaving 5 bases of the junction unmatched. Germline V lookup: CDR1 MNHEY, CDR2 SVGAGI. The CDR3 is made up of 13 amino acids. CDR3 in amino acids: CASTRGGNYEQYF. In DNA, the CDR3 is TGTGCCAGCACCCGCGGGGGGAACTACGAGCAGTACTTC.

The V gene is TRBV11-2, the J gene TRBJ2-7; a possible D gene is TRBD2 (6 bases). In germline, CDR1 is SGHAT, CDR2 FQNNGV. V shed 5 bases and J shed 1 base, with 12 bases lying between them. The CDR3 contains 14 residues. This CDR3 is CASSLRDWSYEQYF. CDR3 coding DNA: TGTGCCAGCAGCCTCCGGGACTGGTCCTACGAGCAGTACTTC.

This clone showed up just once. V is TRBV6-5 and J is TRBJ2-7, with 7 nucleotides matching TRBD1. The trim removed 6 bases at V and 1 base at J, leaving 6 bases unmatched. Germline assignment: CDR1 MNHEY and CDR2 SVGAGI. CDR3 length equals 14 residues. The CDR3 bases are TGTGCCAGCAGCCCGGGACAGACTTCCTACGAGCAGTACTTC. Encoded protein: CASSPGQTSYEQYF.

The chain recombines TRBV4-1 with TRBJ2-7; TRBD2 matches at 7 bases. This CDR3 comprises 15 residues. V lost 1 base and J lost 4; bases outside the gene matches: 7. Germline-derived CDR1 and CDR2 are MGHRA and YSYEKL. The CDR3 bases are TGCGCCAGCAGCCAAGGGCTAGCGGAGAGATACGAGCAGTACTTC. It specifies CASSQGLAERYEQYF.

The V gene is TRBV2, the J gene TRBJ2-7, with a possible D match to TRBD1 (6 bases). The CDR3 loop spans 16 amino acids. Trimming removed 2 bases from V and 6 bases from J, with 20 bases in between. Germline CDR1 and CDR2: SNHLY and FYNNEI. In nucleotides, the CDR3 is TGTGCCAGCAGTGAAATAGGTTTGGGTCAGGGGCGCGAGCAGTACTTC. Amino acid sequence: CASSEIGLGQGREQYF.